This T cell receptor beta chain was documented in a study of blood T cell repertoires in COVID-19. Study overall: Sample material is recorded as cDNA or gDNA derived from T cells, B-cell-depleted T cells, or PBMCs.

CDR3 size: 16 residues. Germline CDR1 LNHDA, CDR2 SQIVND (reference sequence). The V and J ends lost 3 bases and 1 base, in that order; junction bases with no gene match: 8. This table comes from immunoSEQ multiplex PCR, and its TCRdb copy is limited to in-frame clones, with some not included. Among 200,000 or so clones, around 84% were seen once, and the ten largest hold less than 6.5%. The sequence came from a woman between 55 and 75 years old who had recovered from COVID-19. This chain joins TRBV19 and TRBJ2-5; 7 nucleotides line up with TRBD2. The sequencing input was peripheral blood. Here the CDR3 reads CASSIGAGRAQETQYF. CDR3 nucleotide sequence: TGTGCCAGTAGTATCGGGGCTGGGAGGGCCCAAGAGACCCAGTACTTC.